This T cell receptor (beta chain) was profiled in a study of patients and donors after allogeneic stem cell transplantation. TCRdb reanalysed the RT-PCR reads using MiXCR and keeps one entry per CDR3 protein. The table records roughly 880,000 distinct CDR3 sequences, roughly 18% of them present only once. This clonotype was seen ten or more times. The sequence was collected from a human donor who was either an allogeneic HSCT recipient or a stem cell or donor lymphocyte infusion donor (not recorded which). It is not recorded whose cells these are; they may come from a transplant donor. Material: blood, either unsorted or a sorted T cell fraction (not recorded which).

The CDR3 loop reads CASSFGQGKNNYGYTF. Here the CDR3 DNA reads TGTGCCAGCAGTTTCGGACAGGGGAAGAATAACTATGGCTACACCTTC. The rearrangement uses TRBV12-3 or TRBV12-4 and TRBJ1-2; 9 nucleotides align to TRBD1. Germline trimming cut 3 bases from V and 1 base from J; bases unmatched to any gene: 6. This CDR3 is 16 amino acids long.